A selection of T cell receptor beta chains follows, all from one sample in a study of cytomegalovirus exposure and HLA in healthy donors. TCRdb's copy holds only in-frame clones and misses some; the assay was immunoSEQ multiplex PCR. This repertoire shows a few hundred thousand clones, approximately 91% found once; its top ten account for 1.5% to 2%. Sample: PBMCs. The receptors originated from a girl aged 2-10 years in good health and CMV-seronegative. CDR3s include the opening cysteine and the closing phenylalanine or tryptophan. The D gene is left open where the match is weak. Expanded clones are given a class, and other clones once, few, many or no size at all.

D | J | size | V | DNA | CDR3
- | TRBJ1-3 | - | TRBV9 | TGTGCCAGCAGCGTAGAGTTCAGGGCGAGTTCTGGAAACACCATATATTTT | CASSVEFRASSGNTIYF
TRBD2 | TRBJ2-7 | - | TRBV6-1 | TGTGCCAGCAGTGCTAGCGGGCCCTCCTACGAGCAGTACTTC | CASSASGPSYEQYF
- | TRBJ1-5 | few | TRBV6-5 | TGTGCCAGCAGCCAAGACAGTGACTATCAGCCCCAGCATTTT | CASSQDSDYQPQHF
- | TRBJ1-1 | - | TRBV13 | TGTGCCAGCAGCCGACCGCGGGGGACTGAAGCTTTCTTT | CASSRPRGTEAFF
- | TRBJ2-4 | - | TRBV4-2 | TGTGCCAGCAGCCAAGAGTGGCTAGCCAAAAACATTCAGTACTTC | CASSQEWLAKNIQYF
- | TRBJ2-1 | - | TRBV10-1 | TGCGCCAGCAGTGGGAAATGGGTTGACATTTACAATGAGCAGTTCTTC | CASSGKWVDIYNEQFF
- | TRBJ1-1 | - | TRBV6-4 | TGTGCCAGCAGTGGGGGGCTTGGTGAAGCTTTCTTT | CASSGGLGEAFF
TRBD2 | TRBJ2-1 | - | TRBV15 | TGTGCCACCAGCAGAGAGGCGGGAGGGCCGAACAATGAGCAGTTCTTC | CATSREAGGPNNEQFF
TRBD1 | TRBJ2-1 | - | TRBV5-5 | TGTGCCAGCAGCTTGGCTGTCGGGACAGGCTACAATGAGCAGTTCTTC | CASSLAVGTGYNEQFF
- | TRBJ1-1 | - | TRBV5-1 | TGCGCCAGCAGATACAGGGAGAACACTGAAGCTTTCTTT | CASRYRENTEAFF
- | TRBJ2-3 | - | TRBV21-1 | TGTGCCAGCAGCAAACAACGGCTAGCGGGAGGTCCTTACCGCACAGATACGCAGTATTTT | CASSKQRLAGGPYRTDTQYF
- | TRBJ1-6 | - | TRBV5-6 | TGTGCCAGCGGGCGGGGGTATTCACCCCTCCACTTT | CASGRGYSPLHF
TRBD1 | TRBJ2-7 | - | TRBV6-5 | TGTGCCAGCAGCCCCAGGACAGGGGACTACGAGCAGTACTTC | CASSPRTGDYEQYF
TRBD1 | TRBJ2-7 | - | TRBV28 | TGTGCCAGCAGTTTAATAGGACAGGGGCCATACGAGCAGTACTTC | CASSLIGQGPYEQYF
TRBD2 | TRBJ2-5 | - | TRBV30 | TGTGCCTGGATGCGGGAGGGCGGTACCCAGTACTTC | CAWMREGGTQYF
TRBD2 | TRBJ2-1 | - | TRBV2 | TGTGCCCCCCAGGGACGGGAGACTAGCGGGGGACACAATGAGCAGTTCTTC | CAPQGRETSGGHNEQFF
- | TRBJ1-2 | - | TRBV6-4 | TGTGCCAGCAGTGACTCGGGGGCCGGGAACTATGGCTACACCTTC | CASSDSGAGNYGYTF
TRBD1 | TRBJ2-2 | - | TRBV10-3 | TGTGCCATCAGTGGGACAGGGGGCGAAAACACCGGGGAGCTGTTTTTT | CAISGTGGENTGELFF
TRBD1 | TRBJ1-6 | - | TRBV7-2 | TGTGCCAGCAGCTTAGTCGGGCGGTTGACAGGGGGGGATTCACCCCTCCACTTT | CASSLVGRLTGGDSPLHF
TRBD1 | TRBJ2-5 | - | TRBV9 | TGTGCCAGCAGCATGAACAGGGGCCAAGAGACCCAGTACTTC | CASSMNRGQETQYF
TRBD2 | TRBJ2-1 | - | TRBV20-1 | TGCAGTGCTAGAGGGCGGGAGTCGATATTCTTC | CSARGRESIFF
- | TRBJ2-3 | - | TRBV27 | TGTGCCAGCAGTGAGATCATCACAGATACGCAGTATTTT | CASSEIITDTQYF
- | TRBJ2-2 | - | TRBV10-3 | TGTGCCATCAGTGAGTCCGAGCCCCTAAACACCGGGGAGCTGTTTTTT | CAISESEPLNTGELFF
- | TRBJ2-7 | - | TRBV11-2 | TGTGCCAGCAGCCCAACCGGGACACTCTCATCCTACGAGCAGTACTTC | CASSPTGTLSSYEQYF
- | TRBJ1-2 | - | TRBV27 | TGTGCCAGCAGTTTAATGGGGGGTGGCTATGGCTACACCTTC | CASSLMGGGYGYTF
- | TRBJ1-2 | - | TRBV19 | TGTGCCAGTAGTTCCAAGGCGCGGGGGGATTATGGCTACACCTTC | CASSSKARGDYGYTF
- | TRBJ2-5 | - | TRBV9 | TGTGCCAGCAGCGTAGGACAACGGCAAGAGACCCAGTACTTC | CASSVGQRQETQYF
TRBD1 | TRBJ2-1 | - | TRBV2 | TGTGCCAGCAGTGCACCCGGGACAGGGGGATACAATGAGCAGTTCTTC | CASSAPGTGGYNEQFF
- | TRBJ2-2 | once | TRBV29-1 | TGCAGCGTTGGGCAGACTACCGGGGAGCTGTTTTTT | CSVGQTTGELFF
TRBD1 | TRBJ1-1 | - | TRBV29-1 | TGCAGCGTGGAACGACAGGGGGACATGAACACTGAAGCTTTCTTT | CSVERQGDMNTEAFF
TRBD2 | TRBJ2-1 | - | TRBV5-6 | TGTGCCAGCAGCTTAAGGACTAGCGATTACAATGAGCAGTTCTTC | CASSLRTSDYNEQFF
TRBD1 | TRBJ1-4 | - | TRBV27 | TGTGCCACCAGGGGATGGGACAGACCGGAAAAACTGTTTTTT | CATRGWDRPEKLFF
TRBD1 | TRBJ2-7 | - | TRBV6-6 | TGTGCCAGCAGTTACTCGGGACAGGGGGGTTACGAGCAGTACTTC | CASSYSGQGGYEQYF
- | TRBJ1-3 | - | TRBV7-3 | TGTGCCAGCAGCTTAAGCCCGGGGGATGCCAACTCTGGAAACACCATATATTTT | CASSLSPGDANSGNTIYF
TRBD2 | TRBJ2-7 | - | TRBV5-1 | TGCGCCAGTAAACTAGCGGGACTCGACGAGCAGTACTTC | CASKLAGLDEQYF
TRBD1 | TRBJ1-4 | - | TRBV28 | TGTGCCAGCAGTTTCGAGGGGGCGCGTCTTGAAAAACTGTTTTTT | CASSFEGARLEKLFF
TRBD1 | TRBJ2-6 | - | TRBV5-1 | TGCGCCAGCAGCTTGACAGGGGTTGGGGCCAACGTCCTGACTTTC | CASSLTGVGANVLTF